The sequence of this TCR beta chain was determined in a study of response to subunit inactivated influenza vaccine. Study results and caveats: Only a handful of new T cells, the authors suggested, are recruited with each seasonal influenza vaccination.

This CDR3 is 13 amino acids long. V was trimmed by 1 base and J by 5 bases, leaving 8 bases between them. Germline V gene data show CDR1 as KGHSH and CDR2 as LQKENI. MiXCR was run by TCRdb on the RT-PCR reads, yielding one entry per CDR3 protein. The repertoire consists of 450,000 to 550,000 distinct CDR3 sequences, with around 25% occurring once and the leading ten covering over 1.5%. Notes on this clonotype: What it binds is not known.

This sequence joins TRBV18 and TRBJ1-1; a possible D gene is TRBD1 (6 bases). Sample: CD4+ T cells sorted from PBMCs, taken less than 6 days after vaccination. The receptor comes from a man aged 50 or older who received an inactivated influenza vaccine. CDR3 amino acids: CASSPRQGTEAFF. In DNA, the CDR3 is TGTGCCAGCTCACCACGTCAGGGGACTGAAGCTTTCTTT.